This entry concerns a single T cell receptor (beta chain). Its specificity is unknown. The CDR3 totals 14 residues. V was clipped by 0 bases and J by 4 bases, with 9 bases between them. From germline, CDR1 is SGHDN and CDR2 FVKESK. PCR amplification relied on 60 Vbeta primers (plus 13 Jbeta primers). Source study methods: Later analysis identified approximately 88 million unique TCR beta chains, about 10 million shared. TCRdb's copy holds only in-frame clones and misses some; the assay was immunoSEQ multiplex PCR. The V and J calls and the clone size are those of that table, but D and trimming were determined from the DNA. The sample consists of around 150,000 clones, roughly 76% of them appearing once. The data were taken from a study of cytomegalovirus exposure and HLA in healthy donors. Donors likely had unrecorded immune exposures despite being nominally healthy when sampled. Whole-study results and caveats: Earlier analysis looked at TCR beta V segments, and most were productive about 90% or about 30% of the time. CMV serostatus was the only immune exposure information that was available.

The chain employs TRBV14 and TRBJ1-2, with D unclear. Sequencing input: PBMCs. This sequence was found in a woman aged 50 to 60 in good health and CMV-seronegative. This CDR3 reads CASSQDLQSYGYTF. The CDR3 nucleotides are TGTGCCAGCAGCCAAGATTTACAGAGCTATGGCTACACCTTC. The whole variable domain, filled in from reference TRBV14 and TRBJ1-2, reads EAGVTQFPSHSVIEKGQTVTLRCDPISGHDNLYWYRRVMGKEIKFLLHFVKESKQDESGMPNNRFLAERTGGTYSTLKVQPAELEDSGVYFCASSQDLQSYGYTFGSGTRLTVV.